The clone carrying this T cell receptor (beta chain) was observed a few times. The sample originates from a study of cytomegalovirus exposure and HLA in healthy donors. Vbeta (60) and Jbeta (13) primers were used in the PCR. The protocol was immunoSEQ multiplex PCR, while the TCRdb copy is restricted to in-frame clones and leaves out a portion. The data contain 140,000 to 150,000 clones, roughly 10% of them singletons. The TCR originated in a male donor in good health and CMV-seronegative. The sample comprised PBMCs.

The CDR3 DNA sequence: TGTGCCAGCAGCCGTAGCGTCACCTACGAGCAGTACTTC. Amino acid sequence: CASSRSVTYEQYF. The rearrangement joins TRBV7-8 to TRBJ2-7, with D possibly matching TRBD2 (5 bases). V lost 5 bases to trimming and J lost 2 bases, with 10 bases between them. Germline values: CDR1 SGHVS, CDR2 FQNEAQ. The CDR3 loop spans 13 amino acids.